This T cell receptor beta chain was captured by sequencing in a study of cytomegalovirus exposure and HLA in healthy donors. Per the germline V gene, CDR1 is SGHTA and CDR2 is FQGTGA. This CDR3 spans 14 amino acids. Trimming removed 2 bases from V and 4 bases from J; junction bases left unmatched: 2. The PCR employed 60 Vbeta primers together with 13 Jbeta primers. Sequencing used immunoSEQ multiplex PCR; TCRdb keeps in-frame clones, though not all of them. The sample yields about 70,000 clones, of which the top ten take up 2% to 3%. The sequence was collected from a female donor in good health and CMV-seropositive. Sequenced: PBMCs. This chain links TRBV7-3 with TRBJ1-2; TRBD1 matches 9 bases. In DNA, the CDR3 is TGTGCCAGCAGCTTAGGGGACAGGGCCTATGGCTACACCTTC. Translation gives CASSLGDRAYGYTF.